Listed below are T cell receptor beta chains from one sample, sequenced in a study of human T cells and chemical hapten exposure. One entry per CDR3 protein results from TCRdb running MiXCR on the RACE reads. The table lists 95,000 or so distinct CDR3 sequences, approximately 10% of them singletons, with roughly 3.1% in the top ten. The source material was whole blood, sampled in connection with sensitization to the hapten diphenylcyclopropenone (DPC). These TCRs come from a woman aged 40 to 50 with alopecia areata. Some clones in this sample may be carry-over from other donors' samples. CDR3s include the opening cysteine and the closing phenylalanine or tryptophan. The D gene is left open where the match is weak. Some rows have no size entry. The others give once, few or many, or a class for an expanded clone.

V gene: TRBV7-2; J gene: TRBJ1-2; clone size: .; D gene: .; CDR3 protein: CASSLTSNKNYGYTF; CDR3 DNA: TGTGCCAGCAGCTTAACCTCGAACAAGAACTATGGCTACACCTTC
V gene: TRBV9; J gene: TRBJ2-2; clone size: few; D gene: .; CDR3 protein: CASSSGSPGELFF; CDR3 DNA: TGTGCCAGCAGCTCCGGGAGCCCCGGGGAGCTGTTTTTT
V gene: TRBV28; J gene: TRBJ1-5; clone size: many; D gene: .; CDR3 protein: CATNGAPWGANQPQHF; CDR3 DNA: TGTGCCACCAACGGGGCACCCTGGGGTGCCAATCAGCCCCAGCATTTT
V gene: TRBV19; J gene: TRBJ2-1; clone size: .; D gene: TRBD2; CDR3 protein: CASSGRLAGAYNEQFF; CDR3 DNA: TGTGCCAGTAGTGGCCGACTAGCGGGAGCCTACAATGAGCAGTTCTTC
V gene: TRBV7-7; J gene: TRBJ2-1; clone size: .; D gene: TRBD1; CDR3 protein: CASSHGTGGNYEQFF; CDR3 DNA: TGTGCTAGCAGCCACGGGACAGGGGGTAACTATGAGCAGTTCTTC
V gene: TRBV4-1; J gene: TRBJ2-2; clone size: many; D gene: TRBD2; CDR3 protein: CASSQEGLALRGGELFF; CDR3 DNA: TGCGCCAGCAGCCAAGAAGGACTAGCTTTACGGGGCGGGGAGCTGTTTTTT
V gene: TRBV5-6; J gene: TRBJ2-3; clone size: .; D gene: TRBD2; CDR3 protein: CASSFGGRTSVPADTQYF; CDR3 DNA: TGTGCCAGCAGCTTTGGTGGGCGGACTAGCGTCCCAGCAGATACGCAGTATTTT
V gene: TRBV4-2; J gene: TRBJ2-7; clone size: .; D gene: .; CDR3 protein: CASSQGSPGAYEQYF; CDR3 DNA: TGTGCCAGCAGCCAAGGTAGTCCAGGAGCCTACGAGCAGTACTTC
V gene: TRBV18; J gene: TRBJ1-6; clone size: .; D gene: .; CDR3 protein: CASSPPSGNSPLHF; CDR3 DNA: TGTGCCAGCTCACCGCCGTCAGGCAATTCACCCCTCCACTTT
V gene: TRBV2; J gene: TRBJ2-7; clone size: .; D gene: .; CDR3 protein: CASTRQGGEQYF; CDR3 DNA: TGTGCCAGCACTAGACAGGGAGGCGAGCAGTACTTC
V gene: TRBV7-9; J gene: TRBJ2-7; clone size: many; D gene: TRBD2; CDR3 protein: CASEGTNDYEQYF; CDR3 DNA: TGTGCCAGCGAGGGGACTAACGACTACGAGCAGTACTTC
V gene: TRBV7-2; J gene: TRBJ1-2; clone size: few; D gene: TRBD1; CDR3 protein: CASSLDRGGTYGYTF; CDR3 DNA: TGTGCCAGCAGCTTAGACAGGGGAGGAACCTATGGCTACACCTTC
V gene: TRBV7-8; J gene: TRBJ2-7; clone size: .; D gene: TRBD2; CDR3 protein: CASSPSGDYF; CDR3 DNA: TGTGCCAGCAGCCCTAGCGGAGACTACTTC
V gene: TRBV7-9; J gene: TRBJ1-1; clone size: .; D gene: TRBD1; CDR3 protein: CASSPLDRGAEAFF; CDR3 DNA: TGTGCCAGCAGCCCCCTCGACAGGGGGGCTGAAGCTTTCTTT
V gene: TRBV3-1; J gene: TRBJ2-7; clone size: many; D gene: TRBD2; CDR3 protein: CASSQEPGGLRGQYF; CDR3 DNA: TGTGCCAGCAGCCAAGAACCGGGAGGGCTACGAGGGCAGTACTTC
V gene: TRBV3-1; J gene: TRBJ2-7; clone size: few; D gene: TRBD2; CDR3 protein: CASSPGLAGGYYEQYF; CDR3 DNA: TGTGCCAGCAGCCCCGGACTAGCGGGAGGGTACTACGAGCAGTACTTC
V gene: TRBV3-1; J gene: TRBJ1-1; clone size: many; D gene: .; CDR3 protein: CASSPWGADTEAFF; CDR3 DNA: TGTGCCAGCAGCCCATGGGGGGCTGACACTGAAGCTTTCTTT
V gene: TRBV7-9; J gene: TRBJ2-7; clone size: many; D gene: .; CDR3 protein: CASSLGQPYEQYF; CDR3 DNA: TGTGCCAGCAGCCTTGGACAGCCCTACGAGCAGTACTTC
V gene: TRBV4-2; J gene: TRBJ2-7; clone size: many; D gene: .; CDR3 protein: CASSQEVRDYEQYF; CDR3 DNA: TGTGCCAGCAGCCAAGAGGTCCGGGACTACGAGCAGTACTTC
V gene: TRBV6-2/TRBV6-3; J gene: TRBJ2-3; clone size: .; D gene: TRBD2; CDR3 protein: CASSPSGGAPDTQYF; CDR3 DNA: TGTGCCAGCAGTCCTAGCGGGGGGGCCCCAGATACGCAGTATTTT
V gene: TRBV6-5; J gene: TRBJ2-7; clone size: many; D gene: .; CDR3 protein: CASSYRGYEQYF; CDR3 DNA: TGTGCCAGCAGTTACCGGGGCTACGAGCAGTACTTC
V gene: TRBV7-2; J gene: TRBJ2-2; clone size: many; D gene: .; CDR3 protein: CASSSQGTGELFF; CDR3 DNA: TGTGCCAGCAGCTCGCAGGGGACCGGGGAGCTGTTTTTT
V gene: TRBV18; J gene: TRBJ1-2; clone size: many; D gene: .; CDR3 protein: CASSSSGSGVGGYTF; CDR3 DNA: TGTGCCAGCTCAAGTTCCGGGTCAGGTGTAGGGGGCTACACCTTC
V gene: TRBV19; J gene: TRBJ1-2; clone size: many; D gene: TRBD1; CDR3 protein: CASSMPRQGEVYGYTF; CDR3 DNA: TGTGCCAGTAGTATGCCTCGACAGGGGGAGGTCTATGGCTACACCTTC
V gene: TRBV4-3; J gene: TRBJ1-2; clone size: many; D gene: TRBD1; CDR3 protein: CASSQEGTGRLYGYTF; CDR3 DNA: TGCGCCAGCAGCCAAGAAGGGACAGGCAGACTATATGGCTACACCTTC
V gene: TRBV6-5; J gene: TRBJ2-5; clone size: .; D gene: .; CDR3 protein: CASSYRGQETQYF; CDR3 DNA: TGTGCCAGCAGTTACCGTGGCCAAGAGACCCAGTACTTC
V gene: TRBV4-3; J gene: TRBJ1-3; clone size: few; D gene: .; CDR3 protein: CASSQDSGQAGNTIYF; CDR3 DNA: TGCGCCAGCAGCCAAGATTCAGGGCAAGCTGGAAACACCATATATTTT
V gene: TRBV7-2; J gene: TRBJ1-1; clone size: many; D gene: .; CDR3 protein: CASSLDGVTNTEAFF; CDR3 DNA: TGTGCCAGCAGCTTAGACGGGGTAACTAACACTGAAGCTTTCTTT
V gene: TRBV5-1; J gene: TRBJ2-1; clone size: many; D gene: .; CDR3 protein: CASSWATRDEQFF; CDR3 DNA: TGCGCCAGCAGTTGGGCGACGAGGGATGAGCAGTTCTTC
V gene: TRBV12-3/TRBV12-4; J gene: TRBJ1-2; clone size: .; D gene: TRBD1; CDR3 protein: CASSRDRNYGYTF; CDR3 DNA: TGTGCCAGCAGCCGGGACAGGAACTATGGCTACACCTTC
V gene: TRBV7-2; J gene: TRBJ2-7; clone size: few; D gene: TRBD2; CDR3 protein: CASSTLAGGPGEQYF; CDR3 DNA: TGTGCCAGCAGCACTCTAGCGGGGGGGCCGGGTGAGCAGTACTTC
V gene: TRBV28; J gene: TRBJ1-2; clone size: many; D gene: .; CDR3 protein: CASSPRTGYGYTF; CDR3 DNA: TGTGCCAGCAGCCCCAGGACGGGCTATGGCTACACCTTC
V gene: TRBV5-1; J gene: TRBJ2-3; clone size: .; D gene: TRBD1; CDR3 protein: CASSYRQGTDTQYF; CDR3 DNA: TGCGCCAGCAGCTACCGACAGGGAACAGATACGCAGTATTTT
V gene: TRBV19; J gene: TRBJ1-1; clone size: many; D gene: .; CDR3 protein: CASKHRGGTEAFF; CDR3 DNA: TGTGCCAGTAAACATAGGGGGGGAACTGAAGCTTTCTTT
V gene: TRBV28; J gene: TRBJ2-5; clone size: many; D gene: .; CDR3 protein: CASSFKETQYF; CDR3 DNA: TGTGCCAGCAGTTTTAAAGAGACCCAGTACTTC
V gene: TRBV7-2; J gene: TRBJ2-1; clone size: .; D gene: .; CDR3 protein: CASSVPGAAYNEQFF; CDR3 DNA: TGTGCCAGCAGCGTACCGGGGGCCGCATACAATGAGCAGTTCTTC
V gene: TRBV19; J gene: TRBJ2-2; clone size: many; D gene: .; CDR3 protein: CASSMGPTNTGELFF; CDR3 DNA: TGTGCCAGTAGTATGGGACCTACGAACACCGGGGAGCTGTTTTTT
V gene: TRBV2; J gene: TRBJ2-1; clone size: .; D gene: .; CDR3 protein: CASSERGREQFF; CDR3 DNA: TGTGCCAGCAGTGAAAGGGGTCGTGAGCAGTTCTTC
V gene: TRBV27; J gene: TRBJ2-6; clone size: few; D gene: .; CDR3 protein: CASSRSGGANVLTF; CDR3 DNA: TGTGCCAGCAGTAGGAGTGGAGGGGCCAACGTCCTGACTTTC
V gene: TRBV5-4; J gene: TRBJ2-2; clone size: few; D gene: TRBD2; CDR3 protein: CASSTGLAANTGELFF; CDR3 DNA: TGTGCCAGCAGCACCGGACTAGCGGCGAACACCGGGGAGCTGTTTTTT